Presented here are 26 T cell receptor beta chains from one specimen sequenced in a study of blood T cell repertoires in COVID-19. Using immunoSEQ multiplex PCR, the repertoire was profiled, and TCRdb retains in-frame clones only, with some absent. The sample has approximately 75,000 clones, around 83% seen once. Material for sequencing was peripheral blood. The receptors originated from a man younger than 40 with COVID-19, enrolled during active disease.

The chain uses TRBV29-1 and TRBJ1-4; 9 bases line up with TRBD1. From germline, CDR1 is SQVTM and CDR2 ANQGSEA. V lost 4 bases to trimming and J lost 5 bases; unmatched junction nucleotides: 5. This CDR3 contains 14 residues. As DNA, the CDR3 is TGCAGCGTTGGGGACAGGGTTAGGAATGAAAAACTGTTTTTT. It yields the protein CSVGDRVRNEKLFF.

The genes are TRBV2 and TRBJ1-1, with 7 bases that match TRBD1. Losses at the gene ends were 7 bases for V and 5 bases for J; bases not matched to a gene: 10. Per the germline V gene, CDR1 is SNHLY and CDR2 is FYNNEI. The CDR3 covers 14 residues. CDR3 nucleotide sequence: TGTGCCAGCACCGAGACAGGGAGTAGAACTGAAGCTTTCTTT. Protein: CASTETGSRTEAFF.

CDR3 coding DNA: TGTGCCAGCAGGACCTTCCTGACAGGGAACACTGAAGCTTTCTTT. This gives the protein CASRTFLTGNTEAFF. The V call is TRBV27, the J call TRBJ1-1; the D gene is possibly TRBD1 (6 bases). The length of the CDR3 is 15 residues. Germline CDR1 MNHEY, CDR2 SMNVEV (reference sequence). Trimming stripped 6 bases from V and 1 base from J, with 15 bases between.

The CDR3: CASSDRGANTEAFF. CDR3 nucleotides: TGTGCCAGCAGTGACAGGGGGGCGAACACTGAAGCTTTCTTT. J is TRBJ1-1 and V is TRBV2; 7 nucleotides match TRBD1. The trim removed 3 bases at V and 1 base at J, leaving 2 bases unmatched. This CDR3 spans 14 amino acids. The germline V gene has CDR1 SNHLY and CDR2 FYNNEI.

The V gene is TRBV11-2, the J gene TRBJ2-3, with 7 bases lining up with TRBD2. This CDR3 is 15 amino acids long. Germline CDR1 and CDR2: SGHAT and FQNNGV. With V trimmed by 7 bases and J by 3 bases, 10 bases remained unmatched. This CDR3 is CASTQGREVTDTQYF. Here the CDR3 DNA reads TGTGCCAGCACCCAAGGGAGGGAGGTAACAGATACGCAGTATTTT.

This chain connects TRBV7-2 to TRBJ2-5, with 10 bases fitting TRBD1. V gave up 5 bases and J gave up 5 bases; unmatched junction bases: 5. The germline V gene has CDR1 SGHTA and CDR2 FQGNSA. The CDR3 is 14 amino acids. CDR3 protein: CASSDRGRGETQYF. Written as DNA, the CDR3 is TGTGCCAGCAGCGACAGGGGGCGCGGGGAGACCCAGTACTTC.

The chain uses TRBV19 and TRBJ2-1; 9 nucleotides align to TRBD2. Germline trimming cut 9 bases from V and 7 bases from J; bases unmatched to any gene: 10. The CDR3 contains 14 residues. CDR1 and CDR2 (germline): LNHDA, SQIVND (reference sequence). In DNA, the CDR3 is TGTGCCAGCCGCCCCACGGGACTAGCTAATGAGCAGTTCTTC. Protein product: CASRPTGLANEQFF.

This chain uses TRBV7-6 with TRBJ2-1; D not certain. The germline V and J ends were trimmed by 0 bases and 6 bases, with 12 bases remaining between them. Germline lookup yields CDR1 SGHVS and CDR2 FNYEAQ. This CDR3 comprises 15 residues. CDR3 nucleotide sequence: TGTGCCAGCAGCTTAGCCAGCTCCCCAGGCAATGAGCAGTTCTTC. Amino acids: CASSLASSPGNEQFF.

The chain uses TRBV12-5 and TRBJ2-2; possibly TRBD2 for D (6 bases). Germline CDR1 reads LGHNT; CDR2 reads FRNRAP. The CDR3 spans 20 residues. V gave up 0 bases and J gave up 1 base, with 21 bases separating them. The DNA for the CDR3 is TGTGCTAGTGGTTTGGTACCCCACCGGGACTCCCCCTTGAACACCGGGGAGCTGTTTTTT. This translates into CASGLVPHRDSPLNTGELFF.

V and J are TRBV7-9 and TRBJ1-5, with D unresolved. Trimming removed 1 base at V and 3 bases at J, with 7 bases between. CDR1 is SEHNR, CDR2 FQNEAQ, per germline (reference sequence). There are 14 residues in the CDR3. Written as DNA, the CDR3 is TGTGCCAGCAGCTTAGACACGAACAATCAGCCCCAGCATTTT. Translating gives CASSLDTNNQPQHF.

The chain has TRBV6-2 or TRBV6-3 and TRBJ1-1; 9 bases map to TRBD1. Germline V gene data show CDR1 as MNHEY and CDR2 as SVGEGT. The CDR3 spans 16 residues. Germline trimming cut 5 bases from V and 4 bases from J; bases unmatched to any gene: 11. CDR3 sequence: CASSQTGTGTVTEAFF. DNA of the CDR3: TGTGCCAGCAGTCAAACCGGGACAGGGACGGTCACTGAAGCTTTCTTT.

This sequence joins TRBV28 and TRBJ2-1; 7 bases fit TRBD1. Trimming cost V 8 bases and J 7 bases; bases outside gene matches: 14. Germline values: CDR1 MDHEN, CDR2 SYDVKM. The length of the CDR3 is 15 residues. In nucleotides, the CDR3 is TGTGCCAGCCAAAAGGGGGCCTCGATTTGGAATGAGCAGTTCTTC. This codes for CASQKGASIWNEQFF.

The chain combines TRBV10-3 with TRBJ2-3, with 11 nucleotides matching TRBD2. The CDR3 loop spans 14 amino acids. Germline CDR1 ENHRY, CDR2 SYGVKD. Germline trimming cut 2 bases from V and 15 bases from J; bases unmatched to any gene: 10. The CDR3 nucleotides read TGTGCCATCAGTGAGGGCAAACTAGCGGGAGCGCTATATTTT. Amino acids: CAISEGKLAGALYF.

This clone was observed once. The V and J genes are TRBV10-3 and TRBJ2-5; 8 nucleotides align to TRBD2. The CDR3 spans 16 residues. With 0 bases clipped from V and 5 bases from J, the junction kept 8 bases outside the gene matches. Germline CDR1 ENHRY, CDR2 SYGVKD. CDR3 sequence: CAISESWREEAETQYF. CDR3 coding DNA: TGTGCCATCAGTGAGTCCTGGCGGGAGGAGGCGGAGACCCAGTACTTC.

The chain recombines TRBV15 with TRBJ2-7; D is uncertain. The CDR3 has 13 residues. Germline V gene data show CDR1 as LNHNV and CDR2 as YYDKDF (reference sequence). V shed 1 base and J shed 5 bases, with 9 bases lying between them. In DNA, the CDR3 is TGTGCCACCAGCAGAGGTACAGCCGACGAGCAGTACTTC. It codes for CATSRGTADEQYF.

The chain links TRBV6-6 to TRBJ2-1; 9 bases fit TRBD2. Trimming at V came to 10 bases and at J to 6 bases, leaving 7 bases not matched to a gene. Per germline, CDR1 MNHNY and CDR2 SVGAGI (reference sequence). This CDR3 region has 13 residues. CDR3 bases: TGTGCCACCGCTAGCGGGATTGGCAATGAGCAGTTCTTC. It yields the protein CATASGIGNEQFF.

The table lists this clone with a count of one. This chain joins TRBV19 and TRBJ2-6; D may be TRBD2 (6 bases). The CDR3 runs to 17 residues. CDR1 is LNHDA, CDR2 SQIVND, per germline (reference sequence). Trimming stripped 5 bases from V and 4 bases from J, with 18 bases between. CDR3 sequence reads: CASSSMGGVSGANVLTF. CDR3 DNA sequence: TGTGCCAGTAGTTCCATGGGGGGTGTAAGCGGGGCCAACGTCCTGACTTTC.

The chain carries TRBV21-1 and TRBJ1-1. TRBV21-1 is flagged as a pseudogene. The CDR3 contains 19 residues. CDR3 residues: CASTPPMGGVLRGNTEAFF. CDR3 bases: TGTGCCAGCACCCCCCCTATGGGGGGGGTTTTAAGGGGGAACACTGAAGCTTTCTTT.

The CDR3 spells CASSHGRAYEQYF. In DNA, the CDR3 is TGTGCCAGCAGCCACGGCAGGGCCTACGAGCAGTACTTC. The rearrangement links TRBV14 to TRBJ2-7; TRBD1 might be the D (5 bases). CDR1 and CDR2 (germline): SGHDN, FVKESK. There are 13 residues in the CDR3. Trimming shortened V by 3 bases and J by 2 bases, and 8 bases separated the two germline ends. The whole variable domain, remainder taken from reference TRBV14 and TRBJ2-7, is EAGVTQFPSHSVIEKGQTVTLRCDPISGHDNLYWYRRVMGKEIKFLLHFVKESKQDESGMPNNRFLAERTGGTYSTLKVQPAELEDSGVYFCASSHGRAYEQYFGPGTRLTVT.

V and J are TRBV20-1 and TRBJ1-1, with D hard to call. V lost 6 bases and J 3 bases, leaving 5 bases between the germline ends. Germline V gene data show CDR1 as DFQATT and CDR2 as SNEGSKA (reference sequence). This CDR3 has 10 residues. The CDR3 here is CSAEDTEAFF. The CDR3 nucleotides read TGCAGTGCAGAGGACACTGAAGCTTTCTTT.

The chain couples TRBV6-2 or TRBV6-3 to TRBJ1-3, with 7 bases that match TRBD1. CDR1 is MNHEY, CDR2 SVGEGT, per germline. V lost 4 bases and J lost 4; bases outside the gene matches: 7. The CDR3 has 15 amino acids. CDR3 sequence reads: CASSSYTGAGNTIYF. CDR3 nucleotide sequence: TGTGCCAGCAGTTCCTATACAGGGGCAGGAAACACCATATATTTT.

The rearrangement joins TRBV30 to TRBJ1-3; 9 nucleotides line up with TRBD1. Germline loops: CDR1 GTSNPN, CDR2 SVGIG (reference sequence). The CDR3 sequence is 14 residues long. Germline trimming cut 1 base from V and 5 bases from J; bases unmatched to any gene: 3. The CDR3 loop is CAWSAGTGRNTIYF. CDR3 DNA sequence: TGTGCCTGGAGTGCCGGGACAGGGAGAAACACCATATATTTT.

The V gene is TRBV27, the J gene TRBJ1-5; perhaps TRBD1 as D (5 bases). CDR3 length: 14 residues. The germline V and J ends were trimmed by 3 bases and 7 bases, with 13 bases remaining between them. CDR1 is MNHEY and CDR2 is SMNVEV in the germline V gene (reference sequence). CDR3 bases: TGTGCCAGCAGTTTTCGTGAGACAGACCAGCCCCAGCATTTT. Amino acid sequence: CASSFRETDQPQHF.

J is TRBJ1-2 and V is TRBV19; TRBD1 matches at 9 bases. V gave up 6 bases and J gave up 4 bases; unmatched junction bases: 3. This CDR3 has 13 amino acids. Germline V gene sequence: CDR1 LNHDA, CDR2 SQIVND (reference sequence). CDR3 bases: TGTGCCAGTAGGGGGACAGGGCTCTATGGCTACACCTTC. Protein product: CASRGTGLYGYTF.

The sample holds one count of this clone. V is TRBV19 and J is TRBJ1-1; D is possibly TRBD1 (5 bases). The germline gives CDR1 LNHDA, CDR2 SQIVND (reference sequence). The CDR3 contains 14 residues. V lost 7 bases, J lost 0 bases, and 12 bases lay in between. Here the CDR3 DNA reads TGTGCCAGTACCAGACAGAACTTGAACACTGAAGCTTTCTTT. Translated: CASTRQNLNTEAFF.

Written as DNA, the CDR3 is TGTGCCAGCAGCCGCACAGGGGGCGGGGGCTACACCTTC. This gives the protein CASSRTGGGGYTF. V is TRBV11-3 and J is TRBJ1-2; 9 positions match TRBD1. The CDR3 contains 13 residues. V dropped 5 bases and J dropped 8; count of bases not matched to a gene: 6. The germline V gene has CDR1 SGHNT and CDR2 YENEEA.